A selection of T cell receptor beta chains follows, all from one sample in a study of identifying expanded T cells in peripheral blood. Method: immunoSEQ multiplex PCR; TCRdb's copy keeps in-frame clones and lacks some. The sample has more than 55,000 clones, about 90% seen once; the top ten hold around 4.8%. Material: blood. These receptors all come from a person aged 18 to 75 in good health. CDR3s leave out the opening cysteine and the closing phenylalanine or tryptophan. The D gene is left open where the match is weak.

- TRBJ2-3 TRBV9 ASSTLGADTQY
- TRBJ2-2 TRBV18 ASSPSANTGELF
TRBD2 TRBJ2-1 TRBV5-6 ASSTGTSFYNEQF
TRBD2 TRBJ2-7 TRBV27 ASSPQRGEQY
- TRBJ2-7 TRBV29-1 SVAFVSVGQY
TRBD2 TRBJ2-1 TRBV5-1 ATSTLAGGDNEQF
- TRBJ2-2 TRBV6-6 ASSYERTNTGELF
TRBD2 TRBJ2-3 TRBV6-6 ASRQPLAGVTDTQY
- TRBJ1-4 TRBV7-9 ASSPSRGNEKLF
- TRBJ2-4 TRBV5-6 ASSLVRGFVNIQY
- TRBJ1-1 TRBV28 ASSLGRGFPF
- TRBJ2-3 TRBV30 AWSVSILGPSTNSDTQY
TRBD2 TRBJ2-7 TRBV5-1 ASSLVAGGLEQY
- TRBJ1-2 TRBV14 ASSPSHPNYGYT
- TRBJ2-7 TRBV19 ASSIISGRRSYEQY
- TRBJ1-2 TRBV28 ASSLWRATKEGYT
- TRBJ2-3 TRBV28 ASSLGWRTDTQY
TRBD1 TRBJ1-5 TRBV6-4 ASSDGQGTWPQH
- TRBJ2-3 TRBV11-2 ASSLSGSRPDTQY
TRBD2 TRBJ2-7 TRBV2 AISSGGYEQY
- TRBJ1-1 TRBV27 ASSPSPRVNTEAF
- TRBJ1-1 TRBV2 ASSVTAGLNTEAF
TRBD1 TRBJ1-1 TRBV7-3 ASSGDRGTEAF
- TRBJ1-1 TRBV19 ASKIGNTEAF
- TRBJ2-1 TRBV7-8 ASSLGRFNEQF
TRBD1 TRBJ2-7 TRBV25-1 ASRGQGAVYEQY
- TRBJ1-5 TRBV9 ASSPGTRSNQPQH
TRBD1 TRBJ1-3 TRBV27 ASSSTGGSGNTIY
- TRBJ2-4 TRBV11-2 ASSRTAGFSAKNIQY
TRBD1 TRBJ1-1 TRBV20-1 SARGDREAF
- TRBJ1-3 TRBV4-2 ASSQDPSGSGNTIY
- TRBJ1-1 TRBV4-2 ASSQGFDQVTEAF